The 3 T cell receptor beta chains below all came from one sample that was sequenced in a study of T cell responses to AZD1222 COVID-19 vaccine (dated by TCRdb to about 2021). Read against the paper, the sample's time point label means: baseline before first vaccination. Libraries were made using the immunoSEQ multiplex PCR assay. The source is immuneACCESS, and TCRdb retained only in-frame sequences with V and J called. Part of the clones is not carried over; for the studies checked, unresolved V genes explain less than half of this, and the remainder is unexplained. The sample records approximately 150,000 clones, around 90% of which are singletons. The top ten constitute about 1.5% of the sample. Sequences were derived from peripheral blood, sampled on day 0 of AZD1222 vaccination. These receptors were taken from an adult in good health.

The chain combines TRBV6-6 with TRBJ1-2, with TRBD1 identical over 7 bases. The V gene end was trimmed by 7 bases and the J gene end by 5 bases; junction bases not matched to a gene: 10. Germline V gene lookup returns CDR1 MNHNY and CDR2 SVGAGI (reference sequence). The CDR3 has 14 residues. In nucleotides, the CDR3 is TGTGCCAGCACCCCAGGGGGGCAAGGTTATGGCTACACCTTC. Translated: CASTPGGQGYGYTF.

The V gene is TRBV12-5, the J gene TRBJ1-1; D might be TRBD1 (6 bases). The CDR3 has 13 residues. V shed 0 bases and J shed 8 bases, with 10 bases lying between them. Germline values: CDR1 LGHNT, CDR2 FRNRAP. The DNA of the CDR3 is TGTGCTAGTGGTTTGGTATCTGGGACAGAAGCTTTCTTT. Translated, it gives CASGLVSGTEAFF. Together with reference TRBV12-5 and TRBJ1-1, the CDR3 gives the full variable domain: DARVTQTPRHKVTEMGQEVTMRCQPILGHNTVFWYRQTMMQGLELLAYFRNRAPLDDSGMPKDRFSAEMPDATLATLKIQPSEPRDSAVYFCASGLVSGTEAFFGQGTRLTVV.

The genes are TRBV29-1 and TRBJ1-1; D gene unclear. CDR1 and CDR2 (germline): SQVTM, ANQGSEA. Trimming took off 8 bases at V and 2 bases at J, with 12 bases between the two ends. CDR3 size: 12 residues. This chain's CDR3 is CSSRWGNTEAFF. Written as DNA, the CDR3 is TGCAGCTCCAGGTGGGGTAACACTGAAGCTTTCTTT.